This entry lists 8 T cell receptor beta chains sequenced from one sample in a study of blood T cell repertoires in COVID-19. Clones were sequenced by immunoSEQ multiplex PCR, and TCRdb holds only the in-frame ones, with some missing. The sample consists of almost 250,000 clones, 75% to 85% of them appearing once. Source material: PBMCs or T cells enriched from blood (not recorded which). The receptors stem from a woman in her forties or fifties with acute COVID-19.

This chain links TRBV7-9 with TRBJ1-2; 8 bases agree with TRBD1. Per germline, CDR1 SEHNR and CDR2 FQNEAQ (reference sequence). Trimming at V came to 1 base and at J to 2 bases, leaving 9 bases not matched to a gene. The CDR3 covers 17 residues. The CDR3 bases are TGTGCCAGCAGCTTAGGTACAGGGGGAAGATTCAACTATGGCTACACCTTC. It yields the protein CASSLGTGGRFNYGYTF.

The CDR3 bases are TGTGCCAGCAGCGCCTGGAGGACTGAAGCTTTCTTT. Its translation is CASSAWRTEAFF. The rearrangement links TRBV5-6 to TRBJ1-1; no definite D call. V shed 4 bases and J shed 5 bases, with 9 bases lying between them. This CDR3 is 12 amino acids long. CDR1 is SGHDT and CDR2 is YYEEEE in the germline V gene.

This clone was seen once. The V gene is TRBV6-5, the J gene TRBJ1-2; TRBD1 matches 8 bases. CDR1 is MNHEY, CDR2 SVGAGI, per germline. The CDR3 runs to 15 residues. V dropped 4 bases and J dropped 3; count of bases not matched to a gene: 7. CDR3 sequence reads: CASSSTDRADYGYTF. CDR3 nucleotides: TGTGCCAGCAGTTCGACGGACAGGGCGGACTATGGCTACACCTTC.

This clone was detected only once. The CDR3 protein is CASSPNQGNEKLFF. The DNA of the CDR3 is TGTGCCAGCTCACCAAACCAGGGTAATGAAAAACTGTTTTTT. The chain joins TRBV18 to TRBJ1-4; a weak D match, TRBD1 (5 bases). V was pared by 2 bases and J by 4 bases, with 8 bases between. The CDR3 length is 14 residues. CDR1 and CDR2 (germline): KGHSH, LQKENI.

The V and J genes are TRBV27 and TRBJ1-4; TRBD1 might be the D (6 bases). This CDR3 is built from 16 residues. Trimming removed 4 bases from V and 8 bases from J, with 20 bases in between. The germline gives CDR1 MNHEY, CDR2 SMNVEV (reference sequence). The CDR3 sequence: CASSYTWDNPREKLFF. In DNA form, the CDR3 reads TGTGCCAGCAGTTATACCTGGGACAATCCCCGAGAAAAACTGTTTTTT.

The gene calls are TRBV29-1 and TRBJ1-6, with 9 nucleotides matching TRBD1. This CDR3 is 14 amino acids long. With V trimmed by 7 bases and J by 10 bases, 11 bases remained unmatched. CDR1 is SQVTM, CDR2 ANQGSEA, per germline. CDR3 loop: CSASTGTGFSPLHF. The CDR3 region has the DNA TGCAGCGCAAGTACCGGGACAGGGTTCTCACCCCTCCACTTT.

This chain uses TRBV18 with TRBJ1-1; D may be TRBD1 (5 bases). Looked up from germline, CDR1 is KGHSH and CDR2 is LQKENI. The CDR3 length is 14 residues. V lost 4 bases and J lost 1, with 10 bases in between. CDR3 residues: CASSLDTTNTEAFF. DNA for the CDR3: TGTGCCAGCTCACTGGACACTACGAACACTGAAGCTTTCTTT. Full variable domain (remainder filled in from reference TRBV18 and TRBJ1-1): NAGVMQNPRHLVRRRGQEARLRCSPMKGHSHVYWYRQLPEEGLKFMVYLQKENIIDESGMPKERFSAEFPKEGPSILRIQQVVRGDSAAYFCASSLDTTNTEAFFGQGTRLTVV.

This clone has a single count. The rearrangement uses TRBV19 and TRBJ1-6; D is uncertain. In germline, CDR1 is LNHDA, CDR2 SQIVND (reference sequence). V lost 6 bases, J lost 7 bases, and 10 bases lay in between. CDR3 size: 13 residues. CDR3 amino acids: CASSVEQNSPLHF. The CDR3 nucleotides read TGTGCCAGTAGCGTCGAACAGAATTCACCCCTCCACTTT.